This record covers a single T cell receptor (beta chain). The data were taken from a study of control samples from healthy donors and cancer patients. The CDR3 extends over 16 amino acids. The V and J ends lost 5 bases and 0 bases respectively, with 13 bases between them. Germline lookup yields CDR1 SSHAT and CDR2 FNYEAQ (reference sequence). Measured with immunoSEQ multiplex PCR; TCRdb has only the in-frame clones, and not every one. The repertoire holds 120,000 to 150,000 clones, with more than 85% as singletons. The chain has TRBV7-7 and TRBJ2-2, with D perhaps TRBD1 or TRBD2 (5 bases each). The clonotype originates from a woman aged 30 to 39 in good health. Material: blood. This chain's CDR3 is CASSPGTGSNTGELFF. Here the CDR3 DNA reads TGTGCCAGCAGCCCCGGGACGGGTTCGAACACCGGGGAGCTGTTTTTT.